What follows are 7 T cell receptor beta chains derived from one specimen sequenced in a study of Graves' ophthalmopathy and Graves' hyperthyroidism. RNA transcripts were the source from which TCR beta CDR3 regions were amplified. An initial RT-PCR round employing HTBI primers preceded a second-round multiplex PCR. Using its own MiXCR run on the multiplex PCR reads, TCRdb lists one record per CDR3 protein. This table holds 450,000 to 600,000 distinct CDR3 sequences, 39% found once. Sample: peripheral blood or thyroid tissue (not recorded which). Every receptor here comes from an adult man with Graves' hyperthyroidism.

The V gene is TRBV2, the J gene TRBJ1-5; D gene unclear. Germline assignment: CDR1 SNHLY and CDR2 FYNNEI. V was shortened by 5 bases and J by 14 bases, with 13 bases between the two germline ends. The CDR3 totals 11 residues. The CDR3 here is CASSSRFYEHF. CDR3 DNA sequence: TGTGCCAGCAGTTCGAGGTTCTACGAGCATTTT.

In its sample, this clonotype was seen a few times. CDR3 nucleotides: TGCGCCAGCAGCTTATATGCAACTAATGAAAAACTGTTTTTT. Protein: CASSLYATNEKLFF. V gene TRBV5-1 combines with J gene TRBJ1-4; D not resolved. Trimming took 2 bases from V and 0 from J, leaving 5 bases between them. Germline CDR1 and CDR2: SGHRS and YFSETQ. CDR3 length: 14 residues.

This clonotype was recorded at least ten times. The gene calls are TRBV29-1 and TRBJ1-4; tentatively, D is TRBD1 (6 bases). Germline CDR1 SQVTM, CDR2 ANQGSEA. V gave up 4 bases and J gave up 8 bases, with 11 bases separating them. The CDR3 has 12 amino acids. The CDR3, as DNA: TGCAGCGTTGTGACCGGACAGGAAAAACTGTTTTTT. Translated: CSVVTGQEKLFF.

This clonotype has at least ten counts. The rearrangement uses TRBV2 and TRBJ2-2; a weak D match, TRBD2 (5 bases). Looked up from germline, CDR1 is SNHLY and CDR2 is FYNNEI. Trimming removed 5 bases from V and 4 bases from J, with 17 bases in between. The CDR3 spans 16 residues. CDR3 bases: TGTGCCAGCAGTAACCCCGGGCAAAGCGGCACCGGGGAGCTGTTTTTT. Its protein is CASSNPGQSGTGELFF.

This clonotype was observed at least ten times. The chain uses TRBV20-1 and TRBJ2-7; 12 nucleotides line up with TRBD2. V lost 0 bases to trimming and J lost 4 bases; unmatched junction nucleotides: 10. The CDR3 covers 17 residues. Germline CDR1 is DFQATT and CDR2 is SNEGSKA (reference sequence). The CDR3 DNA sequence: TGCAGTGCTAGAGATCGACTAGCGGGAGTTGTAACATACGAGCAGTACTTC. Protein sequence: CSARDRLAGVVTYEQYF.

This chain joins TRBV2 and TRBJ2-7; weak D call: TRBD2 (6 bases). The length of the CDR3 is 15 residues. CDR1 and CDR2 from the germline V gene are SNHLY and FYNNEI. The V gene lost 7 bases and the J gene lost 9 bases, with 25 bases spanning the gap. The DNA for the CDR3 is TGTGCCAGCATCTCGGGGACTGGGAACACAGATACGCAGTACTTC. Translating it yields CASISGTGNTDTQYF.

This clonotype was seen at least ten times. The gene calls are TRBV9 and TRBJ2-7; D uncertain. Germline V gives CDR1 SGDLS, CDR2 YYNGEE. CDR3 length: 15 residues. V was cut by 0 bases and J by 2 bases, with 12 bases left in between. The CDR3 is CASSVEGGHTYEQYF. The DNA of the CDR3 is TGTGCCAGCAGCGTAGAAGGCGGCCACACCTACGAGCAGTACTTC.